This T cell receptor (beta chain) was recorded in a study of blood T cell repertoires in COVID-19. Study overall: Material from acute and convalescent COVID-19 was sourced from the United States, Italy and Spain.

The CDR3 length is 15 residues. Germline V CDR1 and CDR2: SGHKS, YYEKEE (reference sequence). The trim removed 2 bases at V and 4 bases at J, leaving 6 bases unmatched. The authors' processing: From reference gene primer amplification, estimates of nucleated cell counts were derived. The assay was immunoSEQ multiplex PCR, and TCRdb's table has in-frame clones only and misses some. That table furnishes V, J and clone size, whereas the DNA furnished D and trimming. The table records roughly 14,000 clones, around 90% of them present only once. This sequence originates from a human donor with active COVID-19. The donor label of this sample is uncertain. V gene TRBV5-5 combines with J gene TRBJ1-5; 7 bases fit TRBD1. The specimen was peripheral blood. The CDR3 DNA is TGTGCCAGCAGCTTTTATGGGACAGCTAATCAGCCCCAGCATTTT. It is translated as CASSFYGTANQPQHF.